Below are 5 T cell receptor beta chains sequenced from a single sample in a study of blood T cell repertoires in COVID-19. Profiled with immunoSEQ multiplex PCR; TCRdb holds only in-frame clones, not every one. The sample has roughly 84,000 clones, under 90% seen once. Sequencing was performed on peripheral blood. The receptors were gathered from a woman in her thirties or forties with active or convalescent COVID-19.

V is TRBV27 and J is TRBJ1-1; D is ambiguous. CDR3 length equals 14 residues. V dropped 9 bases and J dropped 0 bases, with 14 bases sitting between them. Germline V gene sequence: CDR1 MNHEY, CDR2 SMNVEV (reference sequence). DNA of the CDR3: TGTGCCAGTAGGCCGGGTCCGGTGAACACTGAAGCTTTCTTT. It yields the protein CASRPGPVNTEAFF.

The chain couples TRBV11-3 to TRBJ1-1; D may be TRBD1 (6 bases). Looked up from germline, CDR1 is SGHNT and CDR2 is YENEEA. V shed 1 base and J shed 4 bases, with 10 bases lying between them. The CDR3 extends over 14 amino acids. This CDR3 is CASSLAQTGTEAFF. The CDR3 DNA reads as TGTGCCAGCAGCTTAGCGCAGACAGGCACTGAAGCTTTCTTT.

This rearrangement joins TRBV9 to TRBJ1-1; the D gene is possibly TRBD1 (6 bases). CDR1 is SGDLS, CDR2 YYNGEE, per germline. V was clipped by 0 bases and J by 7 bases, with 16 bases between them. There are 15 residues in the CDR3. The CDR3 loop is CASSVASQGYGEAFF. The DNA of the CDR3 is TGTGCCAGCAGCGTAGCTTCACAGGGCTATGGTGAAGCTTTCTTT.

The chain joins TRBV2 to TRBJ1-2; D remains unclear. Germline V lookup: CDR1 SNHLY, CDR2 FYNNEI. The CDR3 loop spans 14 amino acids. Trimming stripped 6 bases from V and 3 bases from J, with 14 bases between. The CDR3 DNA reads TGTGCCAGCAGCGCCCTCGCATCAGACTATGGCTACACCTTC. Translation: CASSALASDYGYTF.

This chain uses TRBV15 with TRBJ1-2; D is undetermined. The CDR3 runs to 14 residues. Trimming removed 8 bases from V and 0 bases from J, with 13 bases in between. CDR1 and CDR2 from the germline V gene are LNHNV and YYDKDF (reference sequence). In DNA form, the CDR3 reads TGTGCCACCTATGTGTATGGAGCTAACTATGGCTACACCTTC. Translated, it gives CATYVYGANYGYTF.